Each of the 29 T cell receptor beta chains below was sequenced from the same sample in a study of shared clonotypes between healthy human individuals. Selected positively for CCR7 and CD45RO-negative, naive CD8 cells excluded terminally differentiated effector memory CD45RA+ cells. The method was immunoSEQ multiplex PCR; TCRdb's version includes in-frame clones alone and lacks a portion of them. Of some 2 million clones listed, around 96% are singletons. Sequenced material: naive CD8+ T cells sorted from blood. All receptors derive from a man aged 18 to 30 in good health.

This chain uses TRBV11-2 with TRBJ2-3; TRBD2 matches 10 bases. V lost 4 bases to trimming and J lost 4 bases; unmatched junction nucleotides: 8. The germline gives CDR1 SGHAT, CDR2 FQNNGV. The CDR3 loop spans 16 amino acids. The CDR3 here is CASSSAGGVGPDTQYF. The CDR3 bases are TGTGCCAGCAGCTCAGCGGGAGGGGTCGGGCCAGATACGCAGTATTTT.

This chain connects TRBV5-1 to TRBJ1-3, with no clear D. Trimming cost V 5 bases and J 0 bases, with 12 bases left between them. The CDR3 has 15 amino acids. Germline CDR1 reads SGHRS; CDR2 reads YFSETQ. CDR3 bases: TGCGCCAGCAGGAGGGCTATAGGCTCTGGAAACACCATATATTTT. It codes for CASRRAIGSGNTIYF.

The gene calls are TRBV6-1 and TRBJ2-7, with 7 nucleotides matching TRBD2. Germline lookup yields CDR1 MNHNS and CDR2 SASEGT. V shed 1 base and J 3 bases; nucleotides not matched to a gene: 9. The CDR3 spans 16 residues. The CDR3 reads CASSEEASGQGYEQYF. The CDR3 DNA reads TGTGCCAGCAGTGAAGAGGCTAGCGGTCAAGGCTACGAGCAGTACTTC.

This clone has only one observation. The chain has TRBV4-1 and TRBJ1-6; 7 nucleotides line up with TRBD1. This CDR3 region has 17 residues. Trimming removed 1 base from V and 5 bases from J; junction bases left unmatched: 8. Germline V CDR1 and CDR2: MGHRA, YSYEKL. The chain's CDR3 is CASSQVAPGGNNSPLHF. CDR3 in DNA: TGCGCCAGCAGCCAAGTTGCTCCAGGGGGTAATAATTCACCCCTCCACTTT.

V is TRBV7-2 and J is TRBJ1-6; D perhaps matches TRBD1 (6 bases). The CDR3 runs to 14 residues. The germline V and J ends were trimmed by 1 base and 9 bases, with 10 bases remaining between them. CDR1 is SGHTA and CDR2 is FQGNSA in the germline V gene. The CDR3 loop is CASSLVGAGSPLHF. The DNA for the CDR3 is TGTGCCAGCAGCTTAGTGGGGGCTGGTTCACCCCTCCACTTT.

About this clone: Other nucleotide sequences in the sample specify the same CDR3. The chain couples TRBV9 to TRBJ2-7, with D tentatively TRBD1 (5 bases). This CDR3 has 14 amino acids. The germline CDR1 and CDR2 sequences are SGDLS and YYNGEE. Trimming cost V 0 bases and J 2 bases, with 9 bases left between them. CDR3 sequence: CASSVAPGTYEQYF. The CDR3 DNA reads TGTGCCAGCAGCGTAGCGCCAGGGACCTACGAGCAGTACTTC.

The J gene is TRBJ2-5, the V gene TRBV9, with 10 nucleotides matching TRBD2. Germline CDR1 is SGDLS and CDR2 is YYNGEE. J gave up 1 base and V 0 bases, and 6 bases lay outside the gene matches. The CDR3 spans 17 residues. The CDR3 loop is CASSVEAGGGFQETQYF. In DNA form, the CDR3 reads TGTGCCAGCAGCGTAGAAGCGGGAGGGGGTTTCCAAGAGACCCAGTACTTC.

V usage is TRBV7-9 and J usage is TRBJ2-6; D is uncertain. Germline V gives CDR1 SEHNR, CDR2 FQNEAQ (reference sequence). V shed 5 bases and J shed 0 bases, with 11 bases lying between them. CDR3 length: 16 residues. CDR3 protein: CASSRIAVSGANVLTF. CDR3 bases: TGTGCCAGCAGCCGAATCGCGGTCTCTGGGGCCAACGTCCTGACTTTC.

The rearrangement uses TRBV28 and TRBJ1-1; TRBD1 is a possible D gene (6 bases). V lost 0 bases to trimming and J lost 1 base, with 9 bases between them. The CDR3 extends over 15 amino acids. CDR1 MDHEN and CDR2 SYDVKM come from the germline V gene. In DNA form, the CDR3 reads TGTGCCAGCAGTTTATGGGACAGCAGGAACACTGAAGCTTTCTTT. Translated, it gives CASSLWDSRNTEAFF.

For the CDR3, the DNA is TGCGCCAGCACCCAGGACAGGGGTGGGGAAAAACTGTTTTTT. The encoded protein is CASTQDRGGEKLFF. The V and J genes are TRBV5-1 and TRBJ1-4; the match to TRBD1 covers 9 bases. This CDR3 spans 14 amino acids. V trimming: 6 bases; J trimming: 8 bases; junction bases outside the gene matches: 8. From germline, CDR1 is SGHRS and CDR2 YFSETQ.

J is TRBJ2-1 and V is TRBV6-1, with TRBD2 identical over 13 bases. The CDR3 loop spans 13 amino acids. The junction had 1 base not matched to a gene; V was cut back by 7 bases and J by 7 bases. Germline V lookup: CDR1 MNHNS, CDR2 SASEGT. CDR3 in amino acids: CASTTSGGNEQFF. As DNA, the CDR3 is TGTGCCAGCACGACTAGCGGGGGGAATGAGCAGTTCTTC.

The chain links TRBV5-6 to TRBJ2-1; no reliable D call. The CDR3 length is 17 residues. Trimming took off 2 bases at V and 5 bases at J, with 20 bases between the two ends. Looked up from germline, CDR1 is SGHDT and CDR2 is YYEEEE. The CDR3 nucleotides are TGTGCCAGCAGCTTAGAGTTTTTTAGCACATTCCACAATGAGCAGTTCTTC. It codes for CASSLEFFSTFHNEQFF.

V usage is TRBV30 and J usage is TRBJ2-7; 9 bases fit TRBD1. Per germline, CDR1 GTSNPN and CDR2 SVGIG (reference sequence). The CDR3 covers 14 residues. After removal of 7 bases from V and 1 base from J, the junction contained 8 bases not matched to a gene. CDR3 sequence reads: CAYHPGQGSYEQYF. The CDR3 nucleotides are TGTGCCTACCACCCGGGACAGGGTTCCTACGAGCAGTACTTC.

The chain is built from TRBV7-8 and TRBJ1-1, with D unclear. Germline-derived CDR1 and CDR2 are SGHVS and FQNEAQ. Trimming took 5 bases from V and 0 from J, leaving 10 bases between them. This CDR3 region has 14 residues. CDR3 loop: CASSPISLNTEAFF. CDR3 bases: TGTGCCAGCAGCCCAATTTCCTTGAACACTGAAGCTTTCTTT.

This sequence joins TRBV5-6 and TRBJ2-7, with 10 bases identical to TRBD1. Germline V gene data show CDR1 as SGHDT and CDR2 as YYEEEE. V gave up 3 bases and J gave up 7 bases; unmatched junction bases: 7. CDR3 size: 14 residues. The DNA for the CDR3 is TGTGCCAGCAGCTACGGGACAGGGGCCTCTGAGCAGTACTTC. As protein: CASSYGTGASEQYF. The full variable domain, completed using reference TRBV5-6 and TRBJ2-7, is DAGVTQSPTHLIKTRGQQVTLRCSPKSGHDTVSWYQQALGQGPQFIFQYYEEEERQRGNFPDRFSGHQFPNYSSELNVNALLLGDSALYLCASSYGTGASEQYFGPGTRLTVT.

V and J are TRBV10-3 and TRBJ1-5; 7 bases are shared with TRBD1. The CDR3 is made up of 14 amino acids. Trimming removed 3 bases from V and 3 bases from J; junction bases left unmatched: 2. The germline V gene encodes CDR1 ENHRY and CDR2 SYGVKD. CDR3 nucleotides: TGTGCCATCAGTGACGGACAGGTCAATCAGCCCCAGCATTTT. It translates to CAISDGQVNQPQHF.

The V and J genes are TRBV14 and TRBJ2-2; D is ambiguous. The CDR3 consists of 15 residues. Germline CDR1 is SGHDN and CDR2 is FVKESK. V shed 0 bases and J shed 1 base, with 6 bases lying between them. CDR3 sequence reads: CASSQERGNTGELFF. For the CDR3, the DNA is TGTGCCAGCAGCCAAGAACGCGGGAACACCGGGGAGCTGTTTTTT.

Only one count was recorded for this clone. This rearrangement joins TRBV19 to TRBJ2-7; 7 bases align to TRBD1. Germline V lookup: CDR1 LNHDA, CDR2 SQIVND (reference sequence). J gave up 6 bases and V 3 bases, and 11 bases lay outside the gene matches. The CDR3 runs 15 residues. CDR3 sequence reads: CASSITGTAMGEQYF. The CDR3 nucleotides are TGTGCCAGTAGTATTACTGGGACAGCTATGGGCGAGCAGTACTTC.

The chain links TRBV11-2 to TRBJ2-2; the D gene is possibly TRBD2 (5 bases). Trimming took off 1 base at V and 3 bases at J, with 12 bases between the two ends. The CDR3 covers 16 residues. CDR1 and CDR2 from the germline V gene are SGHAT and FQNNGV. CDR3 protein: CASSLVPDSYTGELFF. CDR3 sequence (DNA): TGTGCCAGCAGCTTAGTTCCGGACTCTTACACCGGGGAGCTGTTTTTT.

V is TRBV2 and J is TRBJ2-1; D is perhaps TRBD2 (6 bases). From germline, CDR1 is SNHLY and CDR2 FYNNEI. The germline V and J ends were trimmed by 6 bases and 3 bases, with 18 bases remaining between them. The CDR3 contains 16 residues. For the CDR3, the DNA is TGTGCCAGCAGCATCTTGGCGGCGGGAAGCTACAATGAGCAGTTCTTC. Protein product: CASSILAAGSYNEQFF. Full variable domain (outside the CDR3, taken from reference TRBV2 and TRBJ2-1): EPEVTQTPSHQVTQMGQEVILRCVPISNHLYFYWYRQILGQKVEFLVSFYNNEISEKSEIFDDQFSVERPDGSNFTLKIRSTKLEDSAMYFCASSILAAGSYNEQFFGPGTRLTVL.

The rearrangement joins TRBV6-1 to TRBJ2-1; D is perhaps TRBD1 (6 bases). The CDR3 length is 12 residues. Looked up from germline, CDR1 is MNHNS and CDR2 is SASEGT. Trimming took 5 bases from V and 8 from J, leaving 10 bases between them. The CDR3 DNA is TGTGCCAGCAGTCGAACAGGGCATGAGCAGTTCTTC. The encoded protein is CASSRTGHEQFF.

The V and J genes are TRBV10-3 and TRBJ1-1; TRBD1 aligns across 8 bases. Losses at the gene ends were 6 bases for V and 6 bases for J; bases not matched to a gene: 6. Germline CDR1 ENHRY, CDR2 SYGVKD. CDR3 length equals 13 residues. In DNA, the CDR3 is TGTGCCATCAGGATGCCAGGGGGCCCTGAAGCTTTCTTT. Translating gives CAIRMPGGPEAFF.

The chain uses TRBV10-2 and TRBJ2-3; 8 positions agree with TRBD2. The germline V gene has CDR1 WSHSY and CDR2 SAAADI. This CDR3 spans 14 amino acids. Unmatched junction bases numbered 4, after V lost 3 bases and J lost 5 bases. The CDR3 spells CASSDNGGGDTQYF. The CDR3 region has the DNA TGCGCCAGCAGTGATAACGGGGGGGGAGATACGCAGTATTTT.

The V call is TRBV4-3, the J call TRBJ2-7; tentatively, D is TRBD2 (5 bases). CDR3 length: 15 residues. From germline, CDR1 is LGHNA and CDR2 YSLEER. Trimming removed 0 bases from V and 2 bases from J, with 11 bases in between. CDR3 nucleotide sequence: TGCGCCAGCAGCCAAGATAGCGCAGGACCCTACGAGCAGTACTTC. Amino acid sequence: CASSQDSAGPYEQYF.

A single count supports this clone. CDR3 residues: CASSFRDPYEQYF. The CDR3 DNA follows: TGTGCCAGCAGTTTCCGAGACCCCTACGAGCAGTACTTC. The genes are TRBV27 and TRBJ2-7, with D unresolved. Trimming took off 3 bases at V and 2 bases at J, with 8 bases between the two ends. The CDR3 spans 13 residues. The germline gives CDR1 MNHEY, CDR2 SMNVEV (reference sequence).

The chain's CDR3 is CARPKKGPYNQPQHF. The CDR3 DNA follows: TGTGCCAGGCCAAAAAAGGGGCCCTACAATCAGCCCCAGCATTTT. The J gene is TRBJ1-5, the V gene TRBV10-3, with D possibly TRBD1 on 5 matching bases. The CDR3 loop spans 15 amino acids. With 10 bases removed from V and 3 bases from J, the gap between germline ends came to 19 bases. Germline V gene sequence: CDR1 ENHRY, CDR2 SYGVKD.

The chain couples TRBV6-5 to TRBJ2-7; a weak D match, TRBD1 (6 bases). Germline values: CDR1 MNHEY, CDR2 SVGAGI. The CDR3 length is 13 residues. Trimming shortened V by 6 bases and J by 0 bases, and 9 bases separated the two germline ends. The CDR3 sequence: CASRGGSSYEQYF. Here the CDR3 DNA reads TGTGCCAGCAGAGGGGGAAGCTCCTACGAGCAGTACTTC.

This chain joins TRBV7-2 and TRBJ2-3; D is perhaps TRBD2 (5 bases). CDR3 length: 14 residues. Per the germline V gene, CDR1 is SGHTA and CDR2 is FQGNSA. V was clipped by 5 bases and J by 3 bases, with 12 bases between them. The CDR3 sequence: CASSRWEWTDTQYF. CDR3 DNA: TGTGCCAGCAGCCGATGGGAGTGGACAGATACGCAGTATTTT.

The V and J genes are TRBV29-1 and TRBJ2-2; 10 bases map to TRBD2. CDR3 size: 15 residues. V shed 3 bases, J shed 2 bases, and the junction held 3 bases outside the gene matches. Germline V gene data show CDR1 as SQVTM and CDR2 as ANQGSEA. The CDR3 nucleotides are TGCAGCGTTGATGGGACTAGCGCTAACACCGGGGAGCTGTTTTTT. It translates to CSVDGTSANTGELFF.